This T cell receptor beta chain was captured in a study of neurological immune-mediated disorders. Template-switch 5'RACE cDNA synthesis added a 10-nucleotide unique molecular identifier. TCRdb redid the calling of the 5' RACE reads with MiXCR, one entry per CDR3 protein. This sample yields 35,000 to 45,000 distinct CDR3 sequences, of which around 10% are seen a single time; around 4% belongs to the top ten. This clonotype was seen at least ten times. No antigen is known for it. Study observations and caveats: The expanded clones of different subjects shared no CDR3 amino acid sequences (suggesting private repertoires in all groups). HTLV-1-associated myelopathy ranked highest for TCR clonal expansion and multiple sclerosis lowest, beneath healthy controls.

This CDR3 contains 15 residues. V was trimmed by 3 bases and J by 0 bases, leaving 11 bases between them. The germline V gene has CDR1 ENHRY and CDR2 SYGVKD. Some 960,000 sorted CD4+ or CD8+ T cells made each library. Sequencing input: CD4+ T cells from blood. The V and J genes are TRBV10-3 and TRBJ1-1, with D unresolved. This sequence was found in a woman aged 25 to 39 with HTLV-1-associated myelopathy (HAM/TSP). The DNA for the CDR3 is TGTGCCATCAGTGATGGTCCAGGCCTGAACACTGAAGCTTTCTTT. Its protein is CAISDGPGLNTEAFF.